This T cell receptor (beta chain) was sequenced in a study of brain metastases from non-small cell lung cancer. Comments on this clone: The target antigen is unknown.

Notes on the study in general: T-cell infiltration was lower in brain metastases than primaries (P < 0.001). Compared with their matched primary tumors, 60% to 65% of brain metastases showed expanded T-cell clones. Brain metastases shared most TCR repertoire with primaries, with sparse T cells.

Clones were read by immunoSEQ multiplex PCR, and TCRdb kept only the in-frame ones, dropping some. Of 4,000 to 6,000 clones in the sample, 65% to 90% were seen once. The CDR3 extends over 14 amino acids. Germline V CDR1 and CDR2: MNHNY, SVGAGI (reference sequence). V was pared by 6 bases and J by 6 bases, with 14 bases between. J is TRBJ2-2 and V is TRBV6-6; D perhaps matches TRBD2 (6 bases). Material for sequencing was primary lung tumor tissue. The sequence came from a donor at least 40 years old with non-small cell lung cancer. CDR3 coding DNA: TGTGCCAGCAGCGGGACTCTCGGAGCCGGGGAGCTGTTTTTT. It translates to CASSGTLGAGELFF.